The clone carrying this TCR beta chain was recorded many times. One entry per CDR3 protein results from TCRdb running MiXCR on the RT-PCR reads. In the table there are approximately 500,000 distinct CDR3 sequences, 11% to 15% of which are singletons. CDR1 and CDR2 from the germline V gene are SGHRS and YFSETQ. CDR3 length: 13 residues. V gave up 4 bases and J gave up 2 bases, with 10 bases separating them. The sample belongs to a study of response to subunit inactivated influenza vaccine. The source is a man aged 50 or older who received an inactivated influenza vaccine. The gene calls are TRBV5-1 and TRBJ2-7, with D possibly matching TRBD1 (5 bases). The specimen comprised PBMCs from blood, sampled roughly 13 days after vaccination. This CDR3 is CASSVGHPYEQYF. CDR3 nucleotides: TGCGCCAGCAGCGTTGGACACCCCTACGAGCAGTACTTC.